This T cell receptor beta chain is from a study of T cells in Graves' hyperthyroidism and ophthalmopathy. Regions amplified from RNA transcripts were the TCR beta CDR3 regions. Researchers ran a first-round RT-PCR on the TCR CDR3 using the HTBI primer set. TCRdb re-derived calls from the multiplex PCR reads in MiXCR, one entry per CDR3 protein. The table shows around 380,000 distinct CDR3 sequences, with around an eighth occurring only once. The CDR3 consists of 16 residues. CDR1 SGHVS and CDR2 FQNEAQ come from the germline V gene. V lost 5 bases and J 1 base, leaving 15 bases between the germline ends. Exclusion of a patient resulted from uncontrolled infection, other autoimmune disease, pregnancy or lactation. When hyperthyroidism was first diagnosed, the blood sample was taken, preceding any ophthalmopathy symptoms.

The sequenced sample consisted of blood. J is TRBJ1-5 and V is TRBV7-8, with D perhaps TRBD1 (5 bases). The receptor's source is a young man with Graves' hyperthyroidism that later progressed to Graves' ophthalmopathy. The CDR3 coding sequence is TGTGCCAGCAGCGAGGGGAGGAGGCCCAGCAATCAGCCCCAGCATTTT. This sequence encodes CASSEGRRPSNQPQHF.